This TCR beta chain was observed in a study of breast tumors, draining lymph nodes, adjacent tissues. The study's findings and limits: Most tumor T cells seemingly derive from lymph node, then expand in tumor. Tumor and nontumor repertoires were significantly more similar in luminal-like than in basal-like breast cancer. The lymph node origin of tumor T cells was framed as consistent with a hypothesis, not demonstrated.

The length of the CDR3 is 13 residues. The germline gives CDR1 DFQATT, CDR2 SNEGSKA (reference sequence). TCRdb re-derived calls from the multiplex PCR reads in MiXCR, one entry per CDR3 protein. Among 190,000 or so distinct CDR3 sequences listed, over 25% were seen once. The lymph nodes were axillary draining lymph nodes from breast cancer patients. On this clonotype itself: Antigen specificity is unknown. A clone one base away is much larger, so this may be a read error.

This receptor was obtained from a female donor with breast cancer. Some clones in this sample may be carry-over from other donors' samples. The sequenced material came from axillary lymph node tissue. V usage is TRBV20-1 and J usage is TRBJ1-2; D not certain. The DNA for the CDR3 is TGCAGTGCTAGAGATGGAAGGGCCTATGCCTACACCTTC. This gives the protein CSARDGRAYAYTF.